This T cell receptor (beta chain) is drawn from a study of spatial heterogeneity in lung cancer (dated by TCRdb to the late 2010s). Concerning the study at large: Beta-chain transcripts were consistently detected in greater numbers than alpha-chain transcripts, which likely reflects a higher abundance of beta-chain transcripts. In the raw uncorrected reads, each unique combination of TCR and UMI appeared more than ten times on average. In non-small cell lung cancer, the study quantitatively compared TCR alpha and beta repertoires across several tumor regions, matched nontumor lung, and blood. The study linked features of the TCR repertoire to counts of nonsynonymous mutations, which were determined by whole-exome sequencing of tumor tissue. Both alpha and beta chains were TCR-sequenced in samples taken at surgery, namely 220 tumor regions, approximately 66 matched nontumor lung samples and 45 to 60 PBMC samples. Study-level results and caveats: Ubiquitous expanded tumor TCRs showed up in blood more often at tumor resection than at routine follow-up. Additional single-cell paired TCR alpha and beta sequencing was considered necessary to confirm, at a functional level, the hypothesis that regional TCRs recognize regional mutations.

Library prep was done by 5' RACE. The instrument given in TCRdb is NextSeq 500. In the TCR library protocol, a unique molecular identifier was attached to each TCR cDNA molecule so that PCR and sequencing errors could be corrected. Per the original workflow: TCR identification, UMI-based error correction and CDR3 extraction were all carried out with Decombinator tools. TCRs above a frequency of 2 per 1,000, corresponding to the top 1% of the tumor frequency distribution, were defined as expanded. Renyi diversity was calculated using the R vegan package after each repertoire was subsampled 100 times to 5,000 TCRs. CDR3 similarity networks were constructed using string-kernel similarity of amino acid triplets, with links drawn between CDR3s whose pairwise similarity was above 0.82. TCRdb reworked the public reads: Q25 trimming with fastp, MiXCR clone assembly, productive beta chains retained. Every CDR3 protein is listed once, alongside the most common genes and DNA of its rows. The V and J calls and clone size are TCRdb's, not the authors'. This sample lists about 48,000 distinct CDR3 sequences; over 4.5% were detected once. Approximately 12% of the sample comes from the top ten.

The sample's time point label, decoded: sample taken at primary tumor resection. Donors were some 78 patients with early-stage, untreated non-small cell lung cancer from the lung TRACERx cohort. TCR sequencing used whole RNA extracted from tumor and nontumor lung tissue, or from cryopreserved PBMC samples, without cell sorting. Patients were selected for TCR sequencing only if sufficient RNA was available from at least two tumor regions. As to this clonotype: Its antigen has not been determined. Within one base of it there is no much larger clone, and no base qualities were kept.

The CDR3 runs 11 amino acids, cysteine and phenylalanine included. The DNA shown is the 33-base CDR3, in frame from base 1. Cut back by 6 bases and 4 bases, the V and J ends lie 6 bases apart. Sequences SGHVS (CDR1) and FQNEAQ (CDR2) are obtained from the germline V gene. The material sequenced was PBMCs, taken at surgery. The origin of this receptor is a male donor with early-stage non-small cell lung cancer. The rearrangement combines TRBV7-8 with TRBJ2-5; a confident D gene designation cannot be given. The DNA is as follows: TGTGCCAGCAGATTGGGAGAGACCCAGTACTTC. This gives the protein CASRLGETQYF.